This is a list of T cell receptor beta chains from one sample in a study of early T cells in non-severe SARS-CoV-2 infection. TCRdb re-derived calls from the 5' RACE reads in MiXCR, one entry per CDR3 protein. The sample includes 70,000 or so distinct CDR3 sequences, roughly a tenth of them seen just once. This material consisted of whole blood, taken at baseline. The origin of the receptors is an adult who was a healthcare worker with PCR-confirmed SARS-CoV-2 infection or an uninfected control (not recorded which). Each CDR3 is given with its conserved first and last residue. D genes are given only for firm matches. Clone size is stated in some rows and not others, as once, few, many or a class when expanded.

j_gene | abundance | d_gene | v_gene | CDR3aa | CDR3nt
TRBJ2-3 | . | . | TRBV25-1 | CASSEYRGSSTDTQYF | TGTGCCAGCAGTGAATATCGGGGCTCTAGCACAGATACGCAGTATTTT
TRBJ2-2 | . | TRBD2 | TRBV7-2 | CASSLTRGANTGELFF | TGTGCCAGCAGCTTAACGCGGGGGGCGAACACCGGGGAGCTGTTTTTT
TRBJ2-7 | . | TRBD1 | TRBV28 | CASSPPGQGNSYEQYF | TGTGCCAGCAGTCCCCCGGGACAGGGGAACTCCTACGAGCAGTACTTC
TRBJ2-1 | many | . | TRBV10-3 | CAISDPLQYNEQFF | TGTGCCATCAGTGACCCTCTTCAGTACAATGAGCAGTTCTTC
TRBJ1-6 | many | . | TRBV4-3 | CASSQDPGSPLHF | TGCGCCAGCAGCCAAGATCCCGGTTCACCCCTCCACTTT
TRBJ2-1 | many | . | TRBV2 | CASSGGEPFEQFF | TGTGCCAGCAGTGGTGGCGAGCCGTTTGAGCAGTTCTTC
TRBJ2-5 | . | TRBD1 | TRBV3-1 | CASSQAQGEETQYF | TGTGCCAGCAGCCAAGCCCAGGGGGAAGAGACCCAGTACTTC
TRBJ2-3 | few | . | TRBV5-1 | CASSFRGQSTDTQYF | TGCGCCAGCAGCTTCAGGGGCCAGAGCACAGATACGCAGTATTTT
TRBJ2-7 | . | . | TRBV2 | CASSRGVWEQYF | TGTGCCAGCAGTCGCGGTGTTTGGGAGCAGTACTTC
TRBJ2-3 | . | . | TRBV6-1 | CASSERGLGTQYF | TGTGCCAGCAGTGAGCGGGGTCTGGGTACGCAGTATTTT
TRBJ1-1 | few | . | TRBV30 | CAWAGQRTEAFF | TGTGCCTGGGCGGGACAACGCACTGAAGCTTTCTTT
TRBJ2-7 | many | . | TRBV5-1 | CASSFPGAEQYF | TGCGCCAGCAGCTTCCCCGGAGCCGAGCAGTACTTC
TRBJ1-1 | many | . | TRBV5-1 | CASSIYGPRGTEAFF | TGCGCCAGCAGCATATATGGACCGAGGGGCACTGAAGCTTTCTTT
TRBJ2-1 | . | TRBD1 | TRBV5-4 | CASSLDRGDEQFF | TGTGCCAGCAGCTTGGACAGGGGGGATGAGCAGTTCTTC
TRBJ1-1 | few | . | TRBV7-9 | CASSQDFNTEAFF | TGTGCCAGCAGCCAGGACTTCAACACTGAAGCTTTCTTT